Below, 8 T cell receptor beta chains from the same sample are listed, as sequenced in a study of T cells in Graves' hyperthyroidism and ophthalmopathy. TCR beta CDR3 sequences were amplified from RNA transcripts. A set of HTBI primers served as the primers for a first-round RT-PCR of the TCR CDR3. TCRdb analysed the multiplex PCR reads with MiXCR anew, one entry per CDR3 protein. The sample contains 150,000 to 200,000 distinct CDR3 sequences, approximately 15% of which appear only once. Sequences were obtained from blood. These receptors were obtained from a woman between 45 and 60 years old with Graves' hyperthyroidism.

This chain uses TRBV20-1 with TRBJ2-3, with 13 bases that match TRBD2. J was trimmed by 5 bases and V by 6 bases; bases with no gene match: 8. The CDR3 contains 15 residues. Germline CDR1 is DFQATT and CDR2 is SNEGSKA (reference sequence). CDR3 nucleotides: TGCAGTGCGGCCACTAGCGGGGGGGCCGGAGATACGCAGTATTTT. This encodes CSAATSGGAGDTQYF.

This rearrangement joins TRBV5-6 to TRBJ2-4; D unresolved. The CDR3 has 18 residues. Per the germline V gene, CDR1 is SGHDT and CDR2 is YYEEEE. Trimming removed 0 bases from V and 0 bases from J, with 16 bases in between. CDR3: CASSLAERGLIAKNIQYF. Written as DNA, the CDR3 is TGTGCCAGCAGCTTGGCCGAACGAGGTTTAATAGCCAAAAACATTCAGTACTTC. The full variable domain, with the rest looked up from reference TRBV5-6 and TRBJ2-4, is DAGVTQSPTHLIKTRGQQVTLRCSPKSGHDTVSWYQQALGQGPQFIFQYYEEEERQRGNFPDRFSGHQFPNYSSELNVNALLLGDSALYLCASSLAERGLIAKNIQYFGAGTRLSVL.

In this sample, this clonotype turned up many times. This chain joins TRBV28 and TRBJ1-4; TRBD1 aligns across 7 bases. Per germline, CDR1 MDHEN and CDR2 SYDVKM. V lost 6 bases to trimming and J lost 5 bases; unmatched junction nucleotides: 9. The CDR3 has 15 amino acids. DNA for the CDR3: TGTGCCAGCAGGGTGGAGGACAGGCCCAATGAAAAACTGTTTTTT. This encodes CASRVEDRPNEKLFF.

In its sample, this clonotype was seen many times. The CDR3 nucleotides are TGTGCCAGCAGCCCAGATGTCTCGGGAGGCGGCTCTGAAGCTTTCTTT. Its protein product is CASSPDVSGGGSEAFF. The chain couples TRBV9 to TRBJ1-1; D gene ambiguous. The CDR3 loop spans 16 amino acids. Trimming shortened V by 4 bases and J by 6 bases, and 22 bases separated the two germline ends. Germline lookup yields CDR1 SGDLS and CDR2 YYNGEE.

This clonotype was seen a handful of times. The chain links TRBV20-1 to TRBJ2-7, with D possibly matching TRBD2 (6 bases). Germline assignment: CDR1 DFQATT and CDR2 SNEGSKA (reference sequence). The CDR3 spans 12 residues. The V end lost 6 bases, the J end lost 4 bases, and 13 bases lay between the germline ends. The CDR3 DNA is TGCAGTGCCAATTTCGGGGGATACGAGCAGTACTTC. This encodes CSANFGGYEQYF.

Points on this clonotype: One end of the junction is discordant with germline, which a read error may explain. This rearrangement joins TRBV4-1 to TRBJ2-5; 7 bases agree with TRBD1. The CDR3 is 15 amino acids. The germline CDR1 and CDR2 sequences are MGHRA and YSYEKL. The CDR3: CANSQVGTVKETQYF. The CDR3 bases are TGCGCCAACAGCCAAGTGGGGACAGTAAAAGAGACCCAGTACTTC.

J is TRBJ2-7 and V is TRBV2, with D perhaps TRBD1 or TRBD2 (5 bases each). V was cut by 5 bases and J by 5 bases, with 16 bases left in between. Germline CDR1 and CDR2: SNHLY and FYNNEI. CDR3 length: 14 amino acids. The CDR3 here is CASSTSPGANEQYF. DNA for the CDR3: TGTGCCAGCAGTACTTCCCCCGGGGCTAACGAGCAGTACTTC.

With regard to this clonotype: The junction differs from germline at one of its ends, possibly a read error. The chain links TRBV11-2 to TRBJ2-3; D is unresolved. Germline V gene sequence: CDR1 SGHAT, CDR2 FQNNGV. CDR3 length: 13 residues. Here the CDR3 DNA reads TGTGCCAGCAGCTTACGTCCCACAGATGCGCAGTATTTT. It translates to CASSLRPTDAQYF.